This TCR beta chain was obtained from a study of cytomegalovirus exposure and HLA in healthy donors. Study-wide results and caveats: Upon later analysis, TCR association rates were observed to vary by HLA locus, being highest for DRB1 and lowest for HLA-C.

Turning to this clone: Its target is not known.

PCR employed 60 Vbeta and 13 Jbeta primers. TCRdb keeps only in-frame clones here, not all; method: immunoSEQ multiplex PCR. The table records roughly 190,000 clones, over 60% of them present only once. The ends were cut back, 0 bases at V and 4 bases at J, with 12 bases in the middle. This CDR3 contains 15 residues. Germline V gene sequence: CDR1 MNHEY, CDR2 SMNVEV (reference sequence). This clonotype was obtained from a woman aged 45-60 years in good health and CMV-seronegative. This rearrangement joins TRBV27 to TRBJ1-1; D unresolved. Source material: PBMCs. CDR3 region: CASSLSKVASTEAFF. CDR3 in DNA: TGTGCCAGCAGTTTATCGAAGGTAGCATCCACTGAAGCTTTCTTT.